Listed below are T cell receptor beta chains from one sample, sequenced in a study of T cell responses to AZD1222 COVID-19 vaccine. The assay was immunoSEQ multiplex PCR, and TCRdb's table has in-frame clones only and misses some. The data show about 150,000 clones, around 90% seen once. Source: peripheral blood, taken 28 days after the second AZD1222 dose. All receptors come from an adult who received the AZD1222 COVID-19 vaccine. Both conserved end residues are part of each CDR3. A D gene is named only where the DNA matches it firmly. Size is omitted from some rows. Given values are once, few, many or a class for expanded clones.

TRBV6-5	NA	TRBJ1-2	NA	CASSDGSHYGYTF	TGTGCCAGCTCCGACGGGAGTCACTATGGCTACACCTTC
TRBV27	NA	TRBJ2-7	NA	CASSYRDGGYEQYF	TGTGCCAGCAGTTACCGGGACGGAGGGTACGAGCAGTACTTC
TRBV19	TRBD2	TRBJ2-4	few	CASSINGRDDIQYF	TGTGCCAGTAGTATTAACGGGAGGGATGACATTCAGTACTTC
TRBV19	NA	TRBJ1-4	NA	CASSISGWTNEKLFF	TGTGCCAGTAGTATCTCGGGGTGGACTAATGAAAAACTGTTTTTT
TRBV2	NA	TRBJ2-7	NA	CASSEGARAYEQYF	TGTGCCAGCAGTGAAGGGGCCAGGGCCTACGAGCAGTACTTC
TRBV12-5	NA	TRBJ2-7	NA	CASGLVLGTHCEQYF	TGTGCTAGTGGTTTGGTACTTGGGACACACTGCGAGCAGTACTTC
TRBV27	TRBD1	TRBJ1-4	NA	CASTFGQGVGEKLFF	TGTGCCAGCACCTTTGGACAGGGGGTTGGTGAAAAACTGTTTTTT
TRBV3-1/TRBV3-2	TRBD1	TRBJ1-4	NA	CASSHDRVEKLFF	TGTGCCAGCAGCCACGACAGGGTTGAAAAACTGTTTTTT
TRBV19	NA	TRBJ1-4	NA	CASRGVTNEKLFF	TGTGCCAGTAGGGGGGTAACTAATGAAAAACTGTTTTTT
TRBV27	NA	TRBJ1-1	NA	CASSSGRGAGGTEAFF	TGTGCCAGCAGTTCAGGTCGGGGGGCGGGGGGCACTGAAGCTTTCTTT
TRBV6-1	NA	TRBJ1-3	once	CASSEDGDTIYF	TGTGCCAGCAGTGAAGATGGGGACACCATATATTTT
TRBV20-1	TRBD2	TRBJ2-5	NA	CSASRTSGETQYF	TGCAGTGCTAGTAGGACTAGCGGAGAGACCCAGTACTTC
TRBV29-1	TRBD1	TRBJ1-1	NA	CSAQGSTEAFF	TGCAGCGCACAGGGGAGCACTGAAGCTTTCTTT
TRBV19	NA	TRBJ1-3	NA	CASSIVADSGNTIYF	TGTGCCAGTAGTATAGTAGCCGACTCTGGAAACACCATATATTTT
TRBV5-4	NA	TRBJ2-1	NA	CASSLRVAAGQVGNEQFF	TGTGCCAGCAGCTTGCGTGTAGCAGCGGGACAGGTGGGAAATGAGCAGTTCTTC
TRBV5-1	NA	TRBJ2-5	NA	CASSQNVIKETQYF	TGCGCCAGCAGCCAGAACGTAATTAAAGAGACCCAGTACTTC
TRBV6-5	NA	TRBJ1-1	once	CASSPQQGPSTEAFF	TGTGCCAGCAGTCCCCAACAGGGACCCAGCACTGAAGCTTTCTTT
TRBV27	TRBD1	TRBJ1-2	NA	CASRPTGVYGYTF	TGTGCCAGCAGACCGACAGGGGTTTATGGCTACACCTTC
TRBV10-3	NA	TRBJ2-6	once	CAILGEVKSSGANVLTF	TGTGCCATTCTAGGTGAAGTAAAGAGCTCTGGGGCCAACGTCCTGACTTTC
TRBV20-1	NA	TRBJ2-7	NA	CSANQGDEQYF	TGCAGTGCTAACCAGGGCGACGAGCAGTACTTC
TRBV7-9	TRBD1	TRBJ1-1	NA	CASSVYRGEGTEAFF	TGTGCCAGCAGCGTCTACAGGGGGGAGGGCACTGAAGCTTTCTTT
TRBV2	TRBD2	TRBJ2-3	NA	CANSREVTDTQYF	TGTGCCAACAGCCGGGAGGTTACAGATACGCAGTATTTT
TRBV6-5	TRBD2	TRBJ2-7	NA	CASRPPGRASREQYF	TGTGCCAGCAGACCCCCCGGGAGGGCCTCCCGCGAGCAGTACTTC
TRBV2	NA	TRBJ1-4	NA	CASRGLGEKLFF	TGTGCCAGCAGGGGTCTGGGTGAAAAACTGTTTTTT
TRBV6-5	TRBD2	TRBJ2-2	NA	CASRREVNTGELFF	TGTGCCAGCAGGCGGGAGGTGAACACCGGGGAGCTGTTTTTT
TRBV4-2	TRBD1	TRBJ1-2	NA	CASSQDARQGANYGYTF	TGTGCCAGCAGCCAAGATGCGAGGCAGGGGGCAAACTATGGCTACACCTTC
TRBV21-1	NA	TRBJ2-5	NA	CASSILCRQGETQYF	TGTGCCAGCAGCATCTTATGCCGCCAGGGAGAGACCCAGTACTTC
TRBV7-9	NA	TRBJ1-2	once	CASSLGSGYTF	TGTGCCAGCAGCTTGGGAAGTGGCTACACCTTC
TRBV11-3	TRBD1	TRBJ2-6	NA	CASSPGTGDSGANVLTF	TGTGCCAGCAGCCCCGGGACAGGCGACTCTGGGGCCAACGTCCTGACTTTC
TRBV15	NA	TRBJ2-7	NA	CATSRDLVLNSYEQYF	TGTGCCACCAGCAGAGATCTGGTCCTGAATTCCTACGAGCAGTACTTC
TRBV29-1	TRBD1	TRBJ2-7	NA	CSCSPGQGNNEQYF	TGCAGCTGTTCGCCGGGACAGGGAAACAACGAGCAGTACTTC
TRBV5-1	NA	TRBJ2-7	NA	CASSSGLDSYEQYF	TGCGCCAGCAGCTCCGGCCTGGACTCCTACGAGCAGTACTTC
TRBV3-1/TRBV3-2	TRBD1	TRBJ1-2	NA	CASSLDRDYGYTF	TGTGCCAGCAGCCTCGACAGGGATTATGGCTACACCTTC
TRBV29-1	NA	TRBJ2-7	once	CSVEGGGYEQYF	TGCAGCGTTGAAGGGGGTGGGTACGAGCAGTACTTC
TRBV6-1	TRBD2	TRBJ2-1	NA	CASSEQAGDSYNEQFF	TGTGCCAGCAGTGAACAGGCGGGAGACTCCTACAATGAGCAGTTCTTC
TRBV9	TRBD2	TRBJ2-6	NA	CASSGRGLAGTSGANVLTF	TGTGCCAGCAGCGGAAGAGGACTAGCGGGGACCTCTGGGGCCAACGTCCTGACTTTC
TRBV4-1	TRBD2	TRBJ2-3	once	CASSQRLAGSSTDTQYF	TGCGCCAGCAGCCAACGACTAGCGGGATCGAGCACAGATACGCAGTATTTT
TRBV7-9	NA	TRBJ1-1	NA	CASSPDNVEAFF	TGTGCCAGCAGCCCCGACAACGTTGAAGCTTTCTTT
TRBV5-4	TRBD1	TRBJ1-5	NA	CASSQDRDPSQPQHF	TGTGCCAGCAGCCAGGACAGGGATCCCTCTCAGCCCCAGCATTTT
TRBV5-1	NA	TRBJ2-5	NA	CASSSQGWQETQYF	TGCGCCAGCAGCTCACAGGGTTGGCAAGAGACCCAGTACTTC
TRBV6-1	NA	TRBJ1-2	NA	CASSEGQPNYGYTF	TGTGCCAGCAGTGAAGGGCAGCCTAACTATGGCTACACCTTC
TRBV18	TRBD1	TRBJ1-3	NA	CASSAGQGRNTIYF	TGTGCCAGCTCGGCGGGACAGGGGAGAAACACCATATATTTT
TRBV6-1	NA	TRBJ1-1	NA	CASSEEKGGAFF	TGTGCCAGCAGTGAAGAAAAGGGGGGCGCTTTCTTT
TRBV5-4	TRBD1	TRBJ2-2	NA	CASSLSQGANTGELFF	TGTGCCAGCAGCCTATCGCAGGGGGCGAACACCGGGGAGCTGTTTTTT
TRBV7-9	TRBD2	TRBJ2-3	NA	CASSSSLGTSGSTDTQYF	TGTGCCAGCAGCTCCTCCCTGGGGACTAGCGGGAGTACAGATACGCAGTATTTT
TRBV21-1	NA	TRBJ2-3	NA	CASTSGLAGELRHTDTQYF	TGTGCCAGCACCTCCGGACTAGCGGGAGAACTTAGGCACACAGATACGCAGTATTTT
TRBV19	TRBD1	TRBJ2-7	once	CASSTGGYSYEQYF	TGTGCCAGTAGTACAGGGGGCTACTCCTACGAGCAGTACTTC
TRBV27	TRBD1	TRBJ1-4	NA	CASSPGTATNEKLFF	TGTGCCAGCAGTCCCGGGACAGCTACTAATGAAAAACTGTTTTTT
TRBV7-9	NA	TRBJ2-7	NA	CASSFDSYEQYF	TGTGCCAGCAGCTTCGACAGCTACGAGCAGTACTTC
TRBV27	TRBD2	TRBJ2-1	NA	CASSLSASGSPEQFF	TGTGCCAGCAGTTTATCCGCTAGCGGGAGCCCTGAGCAGTTCTTC
TRBV12-3/TRBV12-4	NA	TRBJ1-2	NA	CASSLPRYGYTF	TGTGCCAGCAGTTTACCCCGGTATGGCTACACCTTC
TRBV7-6	NA	TRBJ1-1	NA	CASSLAGGNLGTEAFF	TGTGCCAGCAGCTTAGCGGGGGGCAACCTTGGCACTGAAGCTTTCTTT
TRBV21-1	NA	TRBJ2-7	NA	CASSRRGTTGYEQYF	TGTGCCAGCAGCAGGAGAGGGACTACCGGCTACGAGCAGTACTTC